This paragraph covers one T cell receptor beta chain sequence. Which antigen it targets is not known. It has no much larger one-base neighbor in the sample; base qualities were not kept. This CDR3 is also generated by other DNA sequences in the sample. The data are from a study of graft-versus-host responses after intestinal transplantation (dated by TCRdb to the early 2020s). Broadly, across the study: The transplants that recipients got were multivisceral, liver-intestinal, or isolated intestinal. Every recipient was given anti-thymocyte globulin induction, followed by about three years of maintenance tacrolimus and steroids. After intestinal transplantation, graft-versus-host and host-versus-graft alloreactive T cell clones in the graft, circulation and bone marrow were tracked using bulk TCR-beta CDR3 sequencing. To identify alloreactive clones, pre-transplant mixed lymphocyte reaction products were sequenced and compared with unstimulated pre-transplant donor and recipient T cells. Of the 20 to 25 intestinal transplant recipients enrolled in the cohort, one of whom was a retransplant, 3 patients without pretransplant specimens were excluded. A peak of at least 4% donor T cells among recipient peripheral blood mononuclear cells was the definition used for donor T cell macrochimerism. Samples from three later patients were sequenced in-house on an Illumina MiSeq with MiXCR processing rather than by the commercial service. Study-wide conclusions, independent of this receptor: GvH clones were detected in recipient bone marrow, and some appeared earlier in ileal mucosa or blood, consistent with an intestinal mucosal origin. The relatively low number and heterogeneity of intestinal transplant patients limited the conclusions. Patients with donor T cell macrochimerism had high GvH to HvG T cell clonal ratios in their allografts. Early after transplant, declines in HvG clones were associated with peak levels of circulating GvH clones.

The sample's time point, from its label and the paper: cells obtained before transplantation from donor or recipient. CD3+CD4+ and CD3+CD8+ populations were FACS-sorted from unstimulated pre-transplant donor and recipient cells taken from spleen or lymph nodes. The method behind the library was the immunoSEQ multiplex PCR assay. For most patients, genomic DNA was isolated with the Qiagen DNeasy Blood and Tissue Kit and shipped frozen to Adaptive Biotechnologies for TCR sequencing. High-throughput TCR-beta CDR3 sequencing of genomic DNA from most patients was performed by Adaptive Biotechnologies. The original pipeline was this. Adaptive's ImmunoSEQ software supplied the TCR sequencing data for approximately 18 patients, while MiXCR and VDJtools were used to process a few other patients. To correct CD4 versus CD8 sorting errors, any sequence found in both subsets at a frequency ratio below 5:1 was removed. CDR3 nucleotide sequences shared between donor and recipient were removed because their origin could not be assigned. Alloreactive clones required at least 2-fold expansion over unstimulated cells and minimum CFSE-low frequency of 0.002% (template counts) or 0.001% (read counts). Mappable clones were those detected in sequenced pre-transplant spleen, lymph node, or MLR CFSE-low populations of the donor or recipient. The cumulative frequency of alloreactive clones was calculated as a percentage of all sequences, weighted by copy number. TCRdb's version of the immuneACCESS table is confined to in-frame rearrangements and falls short of the full clone set. An unresolved V gene accounts for under half of the shortfall where checked; the remainder is of unknown origin. The V and J calls and the clone size are those of that table, but D and trimming were determined from the DNA. The table for this sample lists approximately 92,000 clones; about 93% of them were counted only once. 6% of the sample lies in the top ten.

V lost 6 bases and J lost 1 base, and the count of bases not matched to a germline gene is 1. Taken from the germline V gene, the CDR1 and CDR2 loops are SNHLY and FYNNEI. Inclusive of the bounding cysteine and phenylalanine, the CDR3 is 14 residues long. Only CDR3 DNA remains: 42 bases, in frame from the first base. The chain is made from TRBV2 and TRBJ2-7, and 12 bases in between align with TRBD2. The specimen comprised unstimulated CD8+ T cells sorted from spleen or lymph node cells, sampled before intestinal transplant. The receptor was derived from a human donor who received an intestinal transplant. The CDR3 has the sequence CASSGLAGSYEQYF. The DNA reads TGTGCCAGCAGCGGACTAGCGGGGTCCTACGAGCAGTACTTC.